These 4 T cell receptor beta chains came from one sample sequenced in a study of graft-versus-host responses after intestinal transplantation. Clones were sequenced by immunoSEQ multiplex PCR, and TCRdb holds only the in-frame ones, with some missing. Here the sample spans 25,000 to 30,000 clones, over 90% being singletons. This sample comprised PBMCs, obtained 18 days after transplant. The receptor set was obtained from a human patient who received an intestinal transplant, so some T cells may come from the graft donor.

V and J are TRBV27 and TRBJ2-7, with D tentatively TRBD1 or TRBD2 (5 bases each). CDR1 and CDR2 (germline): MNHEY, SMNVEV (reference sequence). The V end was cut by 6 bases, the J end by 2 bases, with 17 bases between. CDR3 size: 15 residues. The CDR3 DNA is TGTGCCAGCAGCTTAAGCCGGGACGTCACCTACGAGCAGTACTTC. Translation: CASSLSRDVTYEQYF.

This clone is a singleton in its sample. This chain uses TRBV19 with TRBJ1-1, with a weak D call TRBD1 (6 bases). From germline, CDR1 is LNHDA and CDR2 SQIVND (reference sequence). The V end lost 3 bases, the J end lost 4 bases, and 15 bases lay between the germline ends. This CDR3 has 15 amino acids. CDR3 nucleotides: TGTGCCAGTAGTATTTTTCTAGGAGGGGGCACTGAAGCTTTCTTT. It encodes CASSIFLGGGTEAFF.

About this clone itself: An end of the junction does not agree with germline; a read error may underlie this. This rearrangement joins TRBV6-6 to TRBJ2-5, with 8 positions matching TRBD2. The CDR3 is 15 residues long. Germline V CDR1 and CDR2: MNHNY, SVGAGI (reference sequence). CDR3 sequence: CASSYRGGSQQTQYF. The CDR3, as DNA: TGTGCCAGCAGTTACCGGGGGGGGAGCCAACAGACCCAGTACTTC.

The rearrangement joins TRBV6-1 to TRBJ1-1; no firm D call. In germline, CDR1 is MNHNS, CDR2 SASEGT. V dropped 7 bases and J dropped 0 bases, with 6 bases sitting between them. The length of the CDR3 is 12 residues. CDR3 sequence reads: CASNRMNTEAFF. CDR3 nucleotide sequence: TGTGCCAGCAATCGTATGAACACTGAAGCTTTCTTT.